This T cell receptor (beta chain) was identified during a study of response to subunit inactivated influenza vaccine. Study outcomes and limitations: New T cells are recruited in small numbers by each seasonal influenza vaccination, according to the authors' suggestion.

This clonotype has just a few counts. Its antigen is not identified. TCRdb used MiXCR to reprocess the RT-PCR reads, holding one entry per CDR3 protein. Of more than 400,000 distinct CDR3 sequences in the sample, approximately 7.7% were seen once. Trimming cost V 0 bases and J 0 bases, with 6 bases left between them. Germline V lookup: CDR1 SGHAT, CDR2 FQNNGV. CDR3 length equals 15 residues. The genes are TRBV11-2 and TRBJ2-1, with D unclear. The origin of this receptor is a man aged 45 to 70 who received an inactivated influenza vaccine. The source was PBMCs from blood, collected 23 months after vaccination. CDR3 nucleotide sequence: TGTGCCAGCAGCTTAGACTTTAGCTCCTACAATGAGCAGTTCTTC. Its translation: CASSLDFSSYNEQFF. The full variable domain, with the rest looked up from reference TRBV11-2 and TRBJ2-1, is EAGVAQSPRYKIIEKRQSVAFWCNPISGHATLYWYQQILGQGPKLLIQFQNNGVVDDSQLPKDRFSAERLKGVDSTLKIQPAKLEDSAVYLCASSLDFSSYNEQFFGPGTRLTVL.